This T cell receptor beta chain was identified during a study of T-cell memory formation after mild COVID-19. TCRdb independently ran MiXCR on the 5' RACE reads; one entry per CDR3 protein. The sample shows some 260,000 distinct CDR3 sequences, about 15% of them seen only once. This CDR3 spans 15 amino acids. Trimming took 4 bases from V and 4 from J; bases not matched to a gene: 7. Germline V CDR1 and CDR2: SGHTA, FQGNSA. The V call is TRBV7-2, the J call TRBJ1-3; 7 nucleotides line up with TRBD1. Sequencing was done on a sample of PBMCs or a T cell subset sorted from them (not recorded which). This sequence was found in a man aged 18-30 years who had mild COVID-19 (a few samples of this study predate the infection). Cell type and time point are not known. CDR3 region: CASSSDRVGGNTIYF. The CDR3 nucleotides are TGTGCCAGCAGCTCTGACAGGGTCGGCGGAAACACCATATATTTT.